This note documents a single T cell receptor beta chain sequence. This entry comes from a study of blood T cell repertoires in COVID-19. The overall study: The United States, Italy and Spain supplied acute and convalescent COVID-19 samples. In each case, the material was cDNA or gDNA derived from T cells, B-cell-depleted T cells, or PBMCs.

Germline V gene lookup returns CDR1 SGHKS and CDR2 YYEKEE (reference sequence). The trim removed 4 bases at V and 5 bases at J, leaving 12 bases unmatched. This CDR3 region has 15 residues. Source study methods: Nucleated cell counts were estimated from reference gene primer amplification. Profiling relied on immunoSEQ multiplex PCR, and the TCRdb table lists in-frame clones only, not all of them. Clonal size and the V and J genes are those of that table, whereas D and trimming came from the DNA. The data hold about 400,000 clones, with 89% observed a single time. The V gene is TRBV5-5, the J gene TRBJ2-7, with 7 bases aligning to TRBD2. Sequencing input: peripheral blood. This sequence originates from a man between 40 and 49 years old with acute or convalescent COVID-19. The CDR3 is CASSSGLELTDEQYF. The CDR3 nucleotides read TGTGCCAGCAGCAGTGGACTAGAGCTAACGGACGAGCAGTACTTC. Full variable domain (rest looked up from reference TRBV5-5 and TRBJ2-7): DAGVTQSPTHLIKTRGQQVTLRCSPISGHKSVSWYQQVLGQGPQFIFQYYEKEERGRGNFPDRFSARQFPNYSSELNVNALLLGDSALYLCASSSGLELTDEQYFGPGTRLTVT.